One and the same sample provided the 17 T cell receptor beta chains below, sequenced in a study of blood T cells in healthy people across ages. Together with a sample-barcoded 5' primer, a J-beta primer mix was included in a second PCR lasting roughly 6 to 12 cycles. TCRdb reprocessed the 5' RACE reads with MiXCR, giving one entry per CDR3 protein. The profile shows 1.5 million to 2 million distinct CDR3 sequences, 28% of them singletons. Source material: blood. These receptors all stem from a woman aged 25 to 45 in good health.

The chain links TRBV20-1 to TRBJ2-4; 8 positions agree with TRBD2. The end of the DNA aligns better with TRBJ2-7, so the J call may be wrong. There are 15 residues in the CDR3. Germline V CDR1 and CDR2: DFQATT, SNEGSKA (reference sequence). CDR3 sequence: CSATPPRGELYEQYF. CDR3 DNA: TGCAGTGCCACGCCCCCGCGGGGGGAACTATACGAGCAGTACTTC.

CDR3 region: CSARDRTGGEETQYF. As DNA, the CDR3 is TGCAGTGCTAGGGACAGGACAGGGGGAGAAGAGACCCAGTACTTC. The genes are TRBV20-1 and TRBJ2-5; 10 nucleotides match TRBD1. The germline V gene has CDR1 DFQATT and CDR2 SNEGSKA (reference sequence). V dropped 3 bases and J dropped 3; count of bases not matched to a gene: 7. CDR3 length: 15 residues.

This clonotype occurred a few times. A junction boundary mismatches the germline segment, possibly from a read error. V gene TRBV4-1 combines with J gene TRBJ2-7, with no clear D. Germline CDR1 and CDR2: MGHRA and YSYEKL. This CDR3 has 16 amino acids. The CDR3 sequence: CAGSQVDKPSSYEQYF. In nucleotides, the CDR3 is TGCGCCGGCAGCCAAGTAGACAAGCCGAGCTCCTACGAGCAGTACTTC.

This clonotype was seen more than once but under ten times. The genes are TRBV4-1 and TRBJ1-2; possible D gene TRBD1, 5 bases. This CDR3 region has 14 residues. V gave up 0 bases and J gave up 4 bases, with 9 bases separating them. Per the germline V gene, CDR1 is MGHRA and CDR2 is YSYEKL. The CDR3, as DNA: TGCGCCAGCAGCCAAGAGACAGCGACCTATGGCTACACCTTC. This encodes CASSQETATYGYTF.

This CDR3 reads CASSLAIRTAIAKNIQYF. CDR3 DNA: TGTGCCAGCAGCTTGGCGATTAGGACAGCTATAGCCAAAAACATTCAGTACTTC. The chain uses TRBV5-5 and TRBJ2-4; possible D gene TRBD1, 6 bases. CDR1 is SGHKS and CDR2 is YYEKEE in the germline V gene (reference sequence). The CDR3 totals 18 residues. Between the trimmed V and J ends, which lost 0 bases and 0 bases, there was a span of 16 bases. The whole variable domain, remainder taken from reference TRBV5-5 and TRBJ2-4, is DAGVTQSPTHLIKTRGQQVTLRCSPISGHKSVSWYQQVLGQGPQFIFQYYEKEERGRGNFPDRFSARQFPNYSSELNVNALLLGDSALYLCASSLAIRTAIAKNIQYFGAGTRLSVL.

The chain links TRBV5-1 to TRBJ1-1; D perhaps matches TRBD1 (5 bases). Deletions cut 4 bases from V and 8 bases from J, with 18 bases between. Germline CDR1 is SGHRS and CDR2 is YFSETQ. This CDR3 has 14 residues. This CDR3 is CASSVRDAFLEAFF. Written as DNA, the CDR3 is TGCGCCAGCAGCGTCAGGGACGCCTTTCTAGAAGCTTTCTTT.

This clonotype was counted only a few times. This rearrangement joins TRBV6-5 to TRBJ1-4; 9 bases map to TRBD1. J was trimmed by 8 bases and V by 5 bases; bases with no gene match: 6. This CDR3 region has 14 residues. CDR1 and CDR2 from the germline V gene are MNHEY and SVGAGI. Written as DNA, the CDR3 is TGTGCCAGCAGTCAGGACAGGGGAGGAGAAAAACTGTTTTTT. Encoded protein: CASSQDRGGEKLFF.

This clonotype was observed a handful of times. This rearrangement joins TRBV5-6 to TRBJ1-1, with D perhaps TRBD1 (6 bases). The CDR3 is 16 residues long. The germline V gene has CDR1 SGHDT and CDR2 YYEEEE. Trimming stripped 1 base from V and 4 bases from J, with 17 bases between. Written as DNA, the CDR3 is TGTGCCAGCAGCTTGTGGGTCGGGGGCTCGGGCACTGAAGCTTTCTTT. It specifies CASSLWVGGSGTEAFF.

This clonotype was counted ten times or more. The DNA of the CDR3 is TGCAGCGCGGGTCTGGGGTCGGGAGAGACCCAGTACTTC. This gives the protein CSAGLGSGETQYF. This sequence joins TRBV29-1 and TRBJ2-5; the D is unclear. Trimming removed 7 bases from V and 4 bases from J, with 16 bases in between. The CDR3 totals 13 residues. Per the germline V gene, CDR1 is SQVTM and CDR2 is ANQGSEA.

This clonotype has more than one count but fewer than ten. The rearrangement joins TRBV7-9 to TRBJ2-1; D possibly corresponds to TRBD1 (5 bases). The CDR3 has 15 amino acids. With 6 bases removed from V and 0 bases from J, the gap between germline ends came to 12 bases. Per germline, CDR1 SEHNR and CDR2 FQNEAQ (reference sequence). The DNA of the CDR3 is TGTGCCAGCAGGCTGGACAAAACCTCCTACAATGAGCAGTTCTTC. This encodes CASRLDKTSYNEQFF. The full variable domain, in which reference TRBV7-9 and TRBJ2-1 provide the parts outside the CDR3, is DTGVSQNPRHKITKRGQNVTFRCDPISEHNRLYWYRQTLGQGPEFLTYFQNEAQLEKSRLLSDRFSAERPKGSFSTLEIQRTEQGDSAMYLCASRLDKTSYNEQFFGPGTRLTVL.

This clonotype was picked up a small number of times. This chain connects TRBV20-1 to TRBJ1-4, with TRBD1 matching 11 bases. The junction had 2 bases not matched to a gene; V was cut back by 6 bases and J by 8 bases. Looked up from germline, CDR1 is DFQATT and CDR2 is SNEGSKA (reference sequence). The CDR3 loop spans 12 amino acids. CDR3 in DNA: TGCAGTGCGGGACAGGGGGGCGAAAAACTGTTTTTT. Its protein product is CSAGQGGEKLFF.

The sample holds many counts of this clonotype. The genes are TRBV6-1 and TRBJ2-7; no reliable D call. Germline lookup yields CDR1 MNHNS and CDR2 SASEGT. V gave up 1 base and J gave up 6 bases, with 4 bases separating them. This CDR3 region has 11 residues. CDR3 nucleotide sequence: TGTGCCAGCAGTGAAGTTAGCGAGCAGTACTTC. It is translated as CASSEVSEQYF.

This clonotype showed up just a few times. V is TRBV20-1 and J is TRBJ2-2, with D uncertain. The CDR3 consists of 14 residues. The V and J ends lost 1 base and 4 bases respectively, with 10 bases between them. Germline V gives CDR1 DFQATT, CDR2 SNEGSKA (reference sequence). CDR3 amino acids: CSARGFGGTGELFF. Written as DNA, the CDR3 is TGCAGTGCTAGAGGGTTTGGCGGCACCGGGGAGCTGTTTTTT.

The V gene is TRBV6-5, the J gene TRBJ2-1; D is perhaps TRBD2 (7 bases). This CDR3 has 15 residues. The V end was cut by 4 bases, the J end by 4 bases, with 14 bases between. Germline CDR1 and CDR2: MNHEY and SVGAGI. The CDR3, as DNA: TGTGCCAGCAGTTCCTTCGGGGGGACATACAATGAGCAGTTCTTC. It translates to CASSSFGGTYNEQFF.

This clonotype occurred many times. The chain couples TRBV29-1 to TRBJ2-1, with unresolved D. CDR1 SQVTM and CDR2 ANQGSEA come from the germline V gene. Trimming left V 6 bases short and J 9 bases short, with 21 bases between. The CDR3 runs 14 residues. The DNA for the CDR3 is TGCAGCGTCGCTCCCTCCCAGGCCCTCGTTGAGCAGTTCTTC. Protein sequence: CSVAPSQALVEQFF.

Ten or more counts support this clonotype. The chain is built from TRBV12-3 or TRBV12-4 and TRBJ2-5; 10 positions agree with TRBD2. The junction had 5 bases not matched to a gene; V was cut back by 5 bases and J by 5 bases. The CDR3 is 14 residues long. CDR3 bases: TGTGCCAGCAGTCCTAGCGGGAGATGGGAGACCCAGTACTTC. Translation: CASSPSGRWETQYF.

The rearrangement uses TRBV27 and TRBJ1-2; no clear D. V lost 5 bases and J 0 bases, leaving 10 bases between the germline ends. The germline V gene has CDR1 MNHEY and CDR2 SMNVEV (reference sequence). The CDR3 runs 14 residues. CDR3 coding DNA: TGTGCCAGCAGTCCGCTGGACGCTAACTATGGCTACACCTTC. It is translated as CASSPLDANYGYTF.